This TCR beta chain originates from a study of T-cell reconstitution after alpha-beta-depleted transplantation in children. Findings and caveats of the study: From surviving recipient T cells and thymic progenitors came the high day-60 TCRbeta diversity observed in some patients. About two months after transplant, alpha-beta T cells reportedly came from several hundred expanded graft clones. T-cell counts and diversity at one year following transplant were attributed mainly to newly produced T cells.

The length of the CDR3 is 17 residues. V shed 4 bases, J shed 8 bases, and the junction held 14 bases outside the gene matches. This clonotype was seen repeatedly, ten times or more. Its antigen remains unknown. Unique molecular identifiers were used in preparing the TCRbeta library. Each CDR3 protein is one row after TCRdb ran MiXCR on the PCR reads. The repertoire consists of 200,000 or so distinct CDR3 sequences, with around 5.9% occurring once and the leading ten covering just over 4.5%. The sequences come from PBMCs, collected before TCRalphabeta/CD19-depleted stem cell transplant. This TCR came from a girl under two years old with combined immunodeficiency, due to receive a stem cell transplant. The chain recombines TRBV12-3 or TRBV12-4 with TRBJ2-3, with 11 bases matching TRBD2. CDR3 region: CASSSSGGPEVGGTQYF. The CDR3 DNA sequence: TGTGCCAGCAGTTCTAGCGGGGGGCCAGAGGTTGGTGGTACGCAGTATTTT.